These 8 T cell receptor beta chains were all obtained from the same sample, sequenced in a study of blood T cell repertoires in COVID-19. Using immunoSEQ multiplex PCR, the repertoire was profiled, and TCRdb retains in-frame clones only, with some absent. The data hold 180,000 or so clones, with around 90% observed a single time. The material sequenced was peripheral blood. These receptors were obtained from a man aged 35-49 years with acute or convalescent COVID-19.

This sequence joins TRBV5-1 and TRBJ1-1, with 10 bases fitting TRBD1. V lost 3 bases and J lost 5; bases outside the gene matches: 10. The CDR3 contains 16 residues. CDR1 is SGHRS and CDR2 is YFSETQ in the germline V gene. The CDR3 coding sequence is TGCGCCAGCAGCTCATCCTCCGGGACAGGGGTTACTGAAGCTTTCTTT. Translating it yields CASSSSSGTGVTEAFF.

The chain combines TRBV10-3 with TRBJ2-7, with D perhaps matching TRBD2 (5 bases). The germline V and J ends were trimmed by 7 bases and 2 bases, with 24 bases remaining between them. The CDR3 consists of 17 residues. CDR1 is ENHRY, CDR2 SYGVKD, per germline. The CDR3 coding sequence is TGTGCCATCATGGGCGGGCAGGACTCATCATCCCCCTACGAGCAGTACTTC. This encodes CAIMGGQDSSSPYEQYF.

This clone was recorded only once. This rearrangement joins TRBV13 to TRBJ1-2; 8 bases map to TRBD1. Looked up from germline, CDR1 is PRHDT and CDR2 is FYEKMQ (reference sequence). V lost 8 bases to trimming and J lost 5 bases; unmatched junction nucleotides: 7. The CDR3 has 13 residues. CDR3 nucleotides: TGTGCCAGCTCCTCAGGGGGCGGTTATGGCTACACCTTC. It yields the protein CASSSGGGYGYTF. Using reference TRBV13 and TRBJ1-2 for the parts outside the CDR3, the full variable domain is AAGVIQSPRHLIKEKRETATLKCYPIPRHDTVYWYQQGPGQDPQFLISFYEKMQSDKGSIPDRFSAQQFSDYHSELNMSSLELGDSALYFCASSSGGGYGYTFGSGTRLTVV.

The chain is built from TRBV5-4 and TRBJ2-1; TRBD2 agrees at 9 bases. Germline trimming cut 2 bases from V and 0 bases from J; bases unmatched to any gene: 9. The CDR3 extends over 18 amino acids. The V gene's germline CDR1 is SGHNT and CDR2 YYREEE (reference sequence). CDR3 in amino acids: CASSLQIGAGGSYNEQFF. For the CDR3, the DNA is TGTGCCAGCAGCTTACAAATCGGAGCGGGGGGCTCCTACAATGAGCAGTTCTTC.

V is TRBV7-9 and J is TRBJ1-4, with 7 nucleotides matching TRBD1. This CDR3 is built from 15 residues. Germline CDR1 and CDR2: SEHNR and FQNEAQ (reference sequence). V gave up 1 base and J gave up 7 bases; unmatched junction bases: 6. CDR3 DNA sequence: TGTGCCAGCAGCTTAGTCTCAGGGGGGATTGAAAAACTGTTTTTT. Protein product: CASSLVSGGIEKLFF.

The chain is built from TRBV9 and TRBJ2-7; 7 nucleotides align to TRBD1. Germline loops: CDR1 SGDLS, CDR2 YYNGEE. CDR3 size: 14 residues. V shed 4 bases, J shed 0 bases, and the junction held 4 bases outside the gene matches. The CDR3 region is CASSRGQISYEQYF. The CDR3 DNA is TGTGCCAGCAGCAGGGGACAGATCTCCTACGAGCAGTACTTC. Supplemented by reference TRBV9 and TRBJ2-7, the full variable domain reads DSGVTQTPKHLITATGQRVTLRCSPRSGDLSVYWYQQSLDQGLQFLIQYYNGEERAKGNILERFSAQQFPDLHSELNLSSLELGDSALYFCASSRGQISYEQYFGPGTRLTVT.

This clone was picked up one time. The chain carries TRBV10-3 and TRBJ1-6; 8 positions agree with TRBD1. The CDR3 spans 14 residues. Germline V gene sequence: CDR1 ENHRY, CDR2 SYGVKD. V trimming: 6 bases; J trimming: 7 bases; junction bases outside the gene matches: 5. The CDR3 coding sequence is TGTGCCATCAGCCTACAGGGGGAAAATTCACCCCTCCACTTT. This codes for CAISLQGENSPLHF.

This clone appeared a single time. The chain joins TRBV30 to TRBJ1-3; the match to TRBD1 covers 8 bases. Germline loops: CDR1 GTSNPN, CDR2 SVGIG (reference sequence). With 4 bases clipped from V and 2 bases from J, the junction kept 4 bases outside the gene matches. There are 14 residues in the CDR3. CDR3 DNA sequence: TGTGCCTGGACCGCGGACAGGGCTGGAAACACCATATATTTT. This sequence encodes CAWTADRAGNTIYF.